There are a few counts of the clone carrying this T cell receptor (beta chain). All donors were healthy, and all were Caucasian. The record originates from a study of identical twins. Per the germline V gene, CDR1 is SGHRS and CDR2 is YFSETQ. V was clipped by 6 bases and J by 6 bases; unmatched bases: 9. The CDR3 has 13 amino acids. Through template switching, a universal primer site was introduced, and the cDNA contained unique molecular identifiers. TCRdb passed the 5' RACE reads through MiXCR, listing each CDR3 protein once. This sample has some 1,700,000 distinct CDR3 sequences, with roughly a third found just once.

Sequenced sample: cord blood. The gene calls are TRBV5-1 and TRBJ2-7, with TRBD1 matching over 7 bases. The clonotype was recovered from a newborn girl in good health. The CDR3 protein is CASKNGTALEQYF. As DNA, the CDR3 is TGCGCCAGCAAGAACGGGACAGCCCTCGAGCAGTACTTC.